Each of the 14 T cell receptor beta chains below was sequenced from the same sample in a study of shared clonotypes between healthy human individuals. The protocol was immunoSEQ multiplex PCR, while the TCRdb copy is restricted to in-frame clones and leaves out a portion. Found here are 450,000 to 550,000 clones, approximately 79% of them singletons; the top ten hold approximately 12%. Sequencing input: PBMCs. The receptors were sampled from a woman aged 40 to 49 in good health. Some clones in this sample may be carry-over from other donors' samples.

This clone was counted once. V usage is TRBV7-9 and J usage is TRBJ2-5; the D gene is possibly TRBD1 (6 bases). V was shortened by 3 bases and J by 3 bases, with 11 bases between the two germline ends. CDR3 length: 14 residues. Germline V gene sequence: CDR1 SEHNR, CDR2 FQNEAQ (reference sequence). The CDR3 sequence: CASSFTGYEETQYF. In DNA, the CDR3 is TGTGCCAGCAGCTTCACAGGGTACGAAGAGACCCAGTACTTC.

The V gene is TRBV2, the J gene TRBJ2-1; 8 bases are a match to TRBD2. With 4 bases clipped from V and 3 bases from J, the junction kept 5 bases outside the gene matches. There are 15 residues in the CDR3. In germline, CDR1 is SNHLY, CDR2 FYNNEI. The CDR3 coding sequence is TGTGCCAGCAGTGTTAGAGCGGGAGACTACAATGAGCAGTTCTTC. It specifies CASSVRAGDYNEQFF.

The chain uses TRBV18 and TRBJ2-2; TRBD1 might be the D (6 bases). V was shortened by 2 bases and J by 2 bases, with 9 bases between the two germline ends. The CDR3 totals 15 residues. The germline gives CDR1 KGHSH, CDR2 LQKENI. The CDR3 DNA is TGTGCCAGCTCACCAGGGGGCGGCAACACCGGGGAGCTGTTTTTT. Translated, it gives CASSPGGGNTGELFF.

The chain combines TRBV5-1 with TRBJ2-1; D possibly corresponds to TRBD2 (9 bases). CDR1 and CDR2 from the germline V gene are SGHRS and YFSETQ. V was cut by 5 bases and J by 4 bases, with 22 bases left in between. The CDR3 loop spans 17 amino acids. CDR3 loop: CASSSGGGLAGYNEQFF. CDR3 nucleotide sequence: TGCGCCAGCAGTTCAGGGGGCGGGCTAGCGGGATACAATGAGCAGTTCTTC.

This sequence joins TRBV7-3 and TRBJ2-1; 7 bases are shared with TRBD2. CDR3 length: 16 amino acids. V was clipped by 5 bases and J by 9 bases; unmatched bases: 16. Germline-derived CDR1 and CDR2 are SGHTA and FQGTGA. CDR3 DNA sequence: TGTGCCAGCAGCGCTGCAAGGGAGGGCCGCGGAGGTGAGCAGTTCTTC. The encoded protein is CASSAAREGRGGEQFF. The whole variable domain, remainder taken from reference TRBV7-3 and TRBJ2-1, is GAGVSQTPSNKVTEKGKYVELRCDPISGHTALYWYRQSLGQGPEFLIYFQGTGAADDSGLPNDRFFAVRPEGSVSTLKIQRTERGDSAVYLCASSAAREGRGGEQFFGPGTRLTVL.

This clone was picked up a small number of times. V is TRBV6-1 and J is TRBJ2-5; 9 nucleotides agree with TRBD2. Per germline, CDR1 MNHNS and CDR2 SASEGT. The V segment lost 1 base and the J segment 5 bases; nucleotides outside the gene matches: 8. The CDR3 extends over 16 amino acids. The CDR3 spells CASSEVGGRAGETQYF. The CDR3 DNA follows: TGTGCCAGCAGTGAAGTAGGCGGGAGGGCCGGGGAGACCCAGTACTTC.

This chain joins TRBV28 and TRBJ2-7; the match to TRBD2 covers 13 bases. J lost 0 bases, V lost 5 bases, and 7 bases had no gene match. The CDR3 covers 17 residues. Germline V gene lookup returns CDR1 MDHEN and CDR2 SYDVKM. Here the CDR3 reads CASSPGTSGMASYEQYF. The CDR3 bases are TGTGCCAGCAGTCCCGGGACTAGCGGGATGGCCTCCTACGAGCAGTACTTC.

The chain combines TRBV6-6 with TRBJ2-7; 7 bases line up with TRBD1. Per germline, CDR1 MNHNY and CDR2 SVGAGI (reference sequence). Unmatched junction bases numbered 6, after V lost 1 base and J lost 0 bases. The CDR3 has 16 amino acids. CDR3 amino acids: CASSYWGQSTSYEQYF. The CDR3 nucleotides are TGTGCCAGCAGTTACTGGGGACAGTCGACCTCCTACGAGCAGTACTTC.

The chain links TRBV19 to TRBJ1-2, with a tentative D call TRBD1 (5 bases). CDR1 and CDR2 from the germline V gene are LNHDA and SQIVND (reference sequence). The CDR3 sequence is 13 residues long. V lost 7 bases to trimming and J lost 2 bases, with 11 bases between them. The CDR3 sequence: CASTSGPNYGYTF. CDR3 DNA: TGTGCCAGTACGTCAGGGCCGAACTATGGCTACACCTTC.

The J gene is TRBJ2-5, the V gene TRBV5-1, with 12 bases lining up with TRBD1. This CDR3 region has 17 residues. Per the germline V gene, CDR1 is SGHRS and CDR2 is YFSETQ. J gave up 5 bases and V 3 bases, and 11 bases lay outside the gene matches. DNA for the CDR3: TGCGCCAGCAGCTGGGGGTCCGGGACAGGGGGCCGGGAGACCCAGTACTTC. It specifies CASSWGSGTGGRETQYF. Based on the CDR3 plus reference TRBV5-1 and TRBJ2-5, the full variable domain is KAGVTQTPRYLIKTRGQQVTLSCSPISGHRSVSWYQQTPGQGLQFLFEYFSETQRNKGNFPGRFSGRQFSNSRSEMNVSTLELGDSALYLCASSWGSGTGGRETQYFGPGTRLLVL.

This chain uses TRBV7-3 with TRBJ2-5; no clear D. This CDR3 has 16 amino acids. Germline V gives CDR1 SGHTA, CDR2 FQGTGA. Trimming shortened V by 6 bases and J by 2 bases, and 19 bases separated the two germline ends. The DNA for the CDR3 is TGTGCCAGCAGTCCTTCCCTGGCCCCAACGCAAGAGACCCAGTACTTC. Translated: CASSPSLAPTQETQYF.

The rearrangement joins TRBV28 to TRBJ2-1; D might be TRBD1 (6 bases). Germline V gives CDR1 MDHEN, CDR2 SYDVKM. The CDR3 length is 16 residues. V dropped 0 bases and J dropped 0 bases, with 9 bases sitting between them. The CDR3 here is CASSLWEGGSYNEQFF. The CDR3, as DNA: TGTGCCAGCAGTTTATGGGAAGGGGGCTCCTACAATGAGCAGTTCTTC.

A word on this clone: The same CDR3 arises from other DNA sequences in this sample as well. The V gene is TRBV5-1, the J gene TRBJ2-7; D ambiguous. V gave up 0 bases and J gave up 4 bases, with 8 bases separating them. The germline gives CDR1 SGHRS, CDR2 YFSETQ. The CDR3 extends over 13 amino acids. This CDR3 is CASSLASLYEQYF. Written as DNA, the CDR3 is TGCGCCAGCAGCTTGGCCTCCTTATACGAGCAGTACTTC.

As concerns this clone: Compared with germline, one end of the junction differs, possibly owing to a read error. This rearrangement joins TRBV7-7 to TRBJ1-4; no clear D. CDR1 is SSHAT, CDR2 FNYEAQ, per germline (reference sequence). This CDR3 is 13 amino acids long. The CDR3 nucleotides read TGTGCTAGCAGCACCCGCCTTAATGAAAAACTGTTTTTT. It yields the protein CASSTRLNEKLFF.